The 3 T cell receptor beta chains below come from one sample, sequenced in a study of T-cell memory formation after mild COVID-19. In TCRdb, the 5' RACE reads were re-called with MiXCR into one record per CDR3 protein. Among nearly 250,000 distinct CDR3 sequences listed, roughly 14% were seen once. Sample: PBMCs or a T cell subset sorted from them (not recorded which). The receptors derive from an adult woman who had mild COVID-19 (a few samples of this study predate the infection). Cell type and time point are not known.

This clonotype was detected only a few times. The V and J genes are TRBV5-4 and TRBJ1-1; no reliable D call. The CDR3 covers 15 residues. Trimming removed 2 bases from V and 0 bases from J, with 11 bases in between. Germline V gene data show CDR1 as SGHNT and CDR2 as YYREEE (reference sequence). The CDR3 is CASSFLGLMNTEAFF. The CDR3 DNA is TGTGCCAGCAGCTTTTTAGGACTTATGAACACTGAAGCTTTCTTT.

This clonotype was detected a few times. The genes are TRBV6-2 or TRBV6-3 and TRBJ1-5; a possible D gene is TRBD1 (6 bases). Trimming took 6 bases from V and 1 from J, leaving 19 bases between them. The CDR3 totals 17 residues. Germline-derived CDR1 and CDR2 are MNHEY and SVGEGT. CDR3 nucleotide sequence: TGTGCCAGCAGAACTTCTCAGGGGTTGGGAAGCAATCAGCCCCAGCATTTT. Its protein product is CASRTSQGLGSNQPQHF.

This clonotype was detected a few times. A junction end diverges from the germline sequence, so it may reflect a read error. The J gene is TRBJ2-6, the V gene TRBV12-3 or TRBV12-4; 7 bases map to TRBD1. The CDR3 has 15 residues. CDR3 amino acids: CASSLDRAGANVLTF. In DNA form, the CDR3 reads TGTGCCAGCAGCTTAGACAGGGCTGGGGCCAACGTCCTGACTTTC.